These T cell receptor beta chains were read from a single sample in a study of T cell repertoires in cytomegalovirus infection. Their recognized antigens are unknown. MiXCR was run by TCRdb on the reads, yielding one entry per CDR3 protein. The top ten hold around 15% of the sample, which has approximately 910,000 distinct CDR3 sequences, approximately 31% seen once. This specimen consisted of cultured CD8+ T cells from PBMCs, obtained from culture after CMV antigen stimulation. The receptors here all came from a human donor in good health (CMV status not recorded). Some clones in this sample may be carry-over from other donors' samples. Each CDR3 is given with its conserved first and last residue. D genes are given only for firm matches. Clone size, where shown, is once, few, many, or a class for clones that have expanded.

J: TRBJ2-1
V: TRBV19
D: NA
size: NA
DNA: TGTGCCAGTAGTCCGGCGGATGGGTGGAATGAGCAGTTCTTC
CDR3: CASSPADGWNEQFF

J: TRBJ2-7
V: TRBV14
D: NA
size: few
DNA: TGTGCCAGCAGCCACCCGTTCGATAGGGCCTACGAGCAGTACTTC
CDR3: CASSHPFDRAYEQYF

J: TRBJ2-1
V: TRBV6-5
D: TRBD1
size: NA
DNA: TGTGCCAGCAGACTGGGACAGGGTGCCGGTGAGCAGTTCTTC
CDR3: CASRLGQGAGEQFF

J: TRBJ2-2
V: TRBV12-3/TRBV12-4
D: NA
size: few
DNA: TGTGCCAGCAGTTGGACAGATCAGAACACCGGGGAGCTGTTTTTT
CDR3: CASSWTDQNTGELFF

J: TRBJ1-2
V: TRBV27
D: NA
size: NA
DNA: TGTGCCAGCAGTCCACTGGGATCCTACTATGGCTACACCTTC
CDR3: CASSPLGSYYGYTF

J: TRBJ2-1
V: TRBV9
D: TRBD2
size: NA
DNA: TGTGCCAGCACCGATACCGGGACTAGCGGGGGGGTTGAGCAGTTCTTC
CDR3: CASTDTGTSGGVEQFF

J: TRBJ2-7
V: TRBV7-2
D: TRBD1
size: many
DNA: TGTGCCAGCAGCTCCAGACAGGGGACGCCCTACGAGCAGTACTTC
CDR3: CASSSRQGTPYEQYF

J: TRBJ1-1
V: TRBV10-3
D: TRBD1
size: NA
DNA: TGTGCCATCAGTGAGTCCAACAGGGGAACTACTGAAGCTTTCTTT
CDR3: CAISESNRGTTEAFF

J: TRBJ2-2
V: TRBV6-1
D: NA
size: NA
DNA: TGTGCCAGCAGTGATTCCGGGGCGTCGGGCACCGGGGAGCTGTTTTTT
CDR3: CASSDSGASGTGELFF

J: TRBJ2-3
V: TRBV28
D: NA
size: NA
DNA: TGTGCCAGCAGTTATCAGAGGCTTCGGGCAGATACGCAGTATTTT
CDR3: CASSYQRLRADTQYF

J: TRBJ1-1
V: TRBV6-2/TRBV6-3
D: NA
size: few
DNA: TGTGCCAGCAGTTATCCGGGACAGAACACTGAAGCTTTCTTT
CDR3: CASSYPGQNTEAFF

J: TRBJ1-1
V: TRBV19
D: NA
size: NA
DNA: TGTGCCAGTAGGGGGGCGCGAGCCGAAGCTTTCTTT
CDR3: CASRGARAEAFF

J: TRBJ2-1
V: TRBV20-1
D: NA
size: NA
DNA: TGCAGTGCTAGAGTCCCTGGGGCACAATCGGTGGGGTACAATGAGCAGTTCTTC
CDR3: CSARVPGAQSVGYNEQFF

J: TRBJ2-3
V: TRBV7-6
D: NA
size: once
DNA: TGTGCCAGCAGCTTAGGTGTCGGGCGCGCAGTATATTTT
CDR3: CASSLGVGRAVYF

J: TRBJ1-1
V: TRBV2
D: NA
size: NA
DNA: TGTGCCAGCAGTGAAGCTAGGGTCCCTGAAGCTTTCTTT
CDR3: CASSEARVPEAFF